This T cell receptor (beta chain) came from a study of control samples from healthy donors and cancer patients. Germline values: CDR1 SNHLY, CDR2 FYNNEI. V gave up 3 bases and J gave up 5 bases, with 7 bases separating them. The CDR3 spans 13 residues. Sequencing was performed with immunoSEQ multiplex PCR; in TCRdb, only in-frame clones are kept and a portion is missing. The sample lists roughly 80,000 clones; about 88% were seen once. The genes are TRBV2 and TRBJ2-2; D is ambiguous. The receptor was isolated from a woman aged 45-65 years in good health. Input material: blood. The CDR3 nucleotides read TGTGCCAGCAGTGAGTCTGCGACCGGGGAGCTGTTTTTT. The encoded protein is CASSESATGELFF.